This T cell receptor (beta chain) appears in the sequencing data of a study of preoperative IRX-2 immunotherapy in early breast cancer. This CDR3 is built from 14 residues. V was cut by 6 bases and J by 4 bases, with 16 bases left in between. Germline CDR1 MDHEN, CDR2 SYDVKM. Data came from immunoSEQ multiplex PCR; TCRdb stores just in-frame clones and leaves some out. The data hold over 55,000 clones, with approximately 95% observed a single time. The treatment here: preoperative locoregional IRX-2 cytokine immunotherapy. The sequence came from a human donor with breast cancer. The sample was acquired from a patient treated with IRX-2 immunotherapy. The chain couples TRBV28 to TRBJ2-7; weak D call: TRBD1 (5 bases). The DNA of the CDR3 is TGTGCCAGCAGCCTTAGTCAGGGAAGGTACGAGCAGTACTTC. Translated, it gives CASSLSQGRYEQYF.